This passage covers 5 T cell receptor beta chains from one sample sequenced in a study of somatic mutations in cytotoxic T cells in rheumatoid arthritis. Clones were read by immunoSEQ multiplex PCR, and TCRdb kept only the in-frame ones, dropping some. This sample has about 11,000 clones; 73% occur once, and the top ten carry 38%. The material sequenced was CD8+ T cells sorted from blood. The source of these receptors is a man aged 55 to 70 in good health.

V gene TRBV10-3 combines with J gene TRBJ2-7; D remains ambiguous. CDR1 and CDR2 from the germline V gene are ENHRY and SYGVKD. The CDR3 has 14 residues. The V gene lost 0 bases and the J gene lost 1 base, with 7 bases spanning the gap. CDR3 sequence: CAISESIGSYEQYF. As DNA, the CDR3 is TGTGCCATCAGTGAGTCTATTGGATCCTACGAGCAGTACTTC.

The chain combines TRBV18 with TRBJ2-7, with D tentatively TRBD2 (6 bases). Trimming pared 3 bases from V and 0 bases from J, leaving 9 bases between. The V gene's germline CDR1 is KGHSH and CDR2 LQKENI. The CDR3 runs 14 residues. Here the CDR3 DNA reads TGTGCCAGCTCACCCGGGCGGGGCTCCTACGAGCAGTACTTC. It yields the protein CASSPGRGSYEQYF.

The DNA for the CDR3 is TGTGCCAGCAGCTACTCCAGGGAAAATCAGCCCCAGCATTTT. The encoded protein is CASSYSRENQPQHF. V and J are TRBV7-2 and TRBJ1-5; D is possibly TRBD1 (5 bases). The CDR3 length is 14 residues. V was pared by 4 bases and J by 4 bases, with 11 bases between. Germline loops: CDR1 SGHTA, CDR2 FQGNSA.

CDR3: CASREDRGSYEQYF. The CDR3 DNA follows: TGTGCCAGCAGAGAGGACAGGGGATCCTACGAGCAGTACTTC. This chain joins TRBV6-5 and TRBJ2-7, with TRBD1 matching 9 bases. This CDR3 is built from 14 residues. J lost 1 base, V lost 6 bases, and 4 bases had no gene match. CDR1 is MNHEY, CDR2 SVGAGI, per germline.

The V gene is TRBV6-6, the J gene TRBJ2-1; 8 bases agree with TRBD2. The CDR3 covers 16 residues. Germline CDR1 is MNHNY and CDR2 is SVGAGI (reference sequence). J lost 8 bases, V lost 0 bases, and 9 bases had no gene match. DNA for the CDR3: TGTGCCAGCAGTTACTCGGGACTAGGGATGACTTATGAGCAGTTCTTC. The encoded protein is CASSYSGLGMTYEQFF.